The rows below give T cell receptor beta chains drawn from one sample of a study of shared clonotypes between healthy human individuals. TCRdb's table, derived via immunoSEQ multiplex PCR, lists solely in-frame clones and lacks some. The table shows approximately 720,000 clones, with around 90% occurring only once. Sequencing was performed on naive CD8+ T cells sorted from blood. The origin of the receptors is a young man in good health. Each CDR3 is given with its conserved first and last residue. D genes are given only for firm matches. Size values are once, few and many counts, or a class for expanded clones, and some rows have none.

TGTGCCAGCAGCCCGGGGACTAGCGGGAGTGAGACCCAGTACTTC	CASSPGTSGSETQYF	TRBV7-2	NA	TRBJ2-5	TRBD2
TGCGCCAGCCAACTAGCGGGAGGAATAAGTGAGCAGTTCTTC	CASQLAGGISEQFF	TRBV10-2	NA	TRBJ2-1	TRBD2
TGTGCCAGCAGTTTCAATGTAGGACAGCGATCCCCCGAAGCTTTCTTT	CASSFNVGQRSPEAFF	TRBV28	NA	TRBJ1-1	NA
TGTGCCAGCGAGGGGCGTTACGGCACCTTC	CASEGRYGTF	TRBV2	NA	TRBJ1-2	NA
TGCAGCGTTGAAGGCGGGAGCTTCGAGACCCAGTACTTC	CSVEGGSFETQYF	TRBV29-1	NA	TRBJ2-5	TRBD2
TGTGCCAGCAGCAAAGCGCCAGGTCGATATGGCTACACCTTC	CASSKAPGRYGYTF	TRBV21-1	NA	TRBJ1-2	NA
TGTGCCAGCAGTTACTTCCAAGAGACCCAGTACTTC	CASSYFQETQYF	TRBV6-6	NA	TRBJ2-5	NA
TGTGCCAGCAGTGACCCTTTCCGAGGGGGACCTAGCAATCAGCCCCAGCATTTT	CASSDPFRGGPSNQPQHF	TRBV6-1	once	TRBJ1-5	NA
TGTGCCAGCAGTGTCGGCGGGACAGGGGGCAATCAGCCCCAGCATTTT	CASSVGGTGGNQPQHF	TRBV25-1	NA	TRBJ1-5	TRBD1
TGTGCCAGCAGTTCTACAGGGGGCAGATCCTACGAGCAGTACTTC	CASSSTGGRSYEQYF	TRBV7-9	NA	TRBJ2-7	TRBD1
TGTGCCAGCAGCGGAGGACGTGGGCTAGCGGGAGTAGAGACCCAGTACTTC	CASSGGRGLAGVETQYF	TRBV9	once	TRBJ2-5	TRBD2
TGTGCCAGCAGTTACACCCACGACAGGGGGAACACTGAAGCTTTCTTT	CASSYTHDRGNTEAFF	TRBV6-6	NA	TRBJ1-1	TRBD1
TGTGCCAGCAGCTTAGTACAGGAAGGCTCCTACGAGCAGTACTTC	CASSLVQEGSYEQYF	TRBV7-6	NA	TRBJ2-7	NA
TGTGCCAGCAGCTTGGGGGGTTTTCAGCCCCAGCATTTT	CASSLGGFQPQHF	TRBV5-6	NA	TRBJ1-5	NA
TGTGCCAGCTCACTGGGTGAGGGCACAGATACGCAGTATTTT	CASSLGEGTDTQYF	TRBV18	NA	TRBJ2-3	NA
TGTGCCAGCGGCGCTCGGACAGGGCTGTCCGAGCAGTACTTC	CASGARTGLSEQYF	TRBV7-9	NA	TRBJ2-7	TRBD1
TGTGCCAGCAGTGGGGACATAAACTCCTACGAGCAGTACTTC	CASSGDINSYEQYF	TRBV2	NA	TRBJ2-7	NA
TGTGCCACCAGCACCTTTGGACTAGCGGGGGAAACCGGGGAGCTGTTTTTT	CATSTFGLAGETGELFF	TRBV15	NA	TRBJ2-2	TRBD2
TGTGCCAGCAGCTTAACAGGGGTGGCCTACGAGCAGTACTTC	CASSLTGVAYEQYF	TRBV7-9	NA	TRBJ2-7	TRBD1
TGTGCCAGCAGCTTTGGACAGACAACGTCGGACATTCAGTACTTC	CASSFGQTTSDIQYF	TRBV7-8	NA	TRBJ2-4	NA
TGTGCCAGCAGCTTGCCCGCCCGACTAGCCCTTAATGAGCAGTTCTTC	CASSLPARLALNEQFF	TRBV5-6	NA	TRBJ2-1	TRBD2
TGTGCCACCAGCAGAGTCCCCCCCACCCTATCAAGGAGCAATCAGCCCCAGCATTTT	CATSRVPPTLSRSNQPQHF	TRBV15	NA	TRBJ1-5	NA
TGTGCCAGCAGCGAGAACACCGGGGAGCTGTTTTTT	CASSENTGELFF	TRBV11-3	NA	TRBJ2-2	NA
TGCAGCGAAAGGGGGACTATACAACAAGAGACCCAGTACTTC	CSERGTIQQETQYF	TRBV29-1	once	TRBJ2-5	NA
TGTGCCAGCTCACCGTGGAGGGGGAGTCAGCCCCAGCATTTT	CASSPWRGSQPQHF	TRBV18	NA	TRBJ1-5	NA
TGTGCCACCCGGACAGGGACCTCCTACGAGCAGTACTTC	CATRTGTSYEQYF	TRBV6-5	few	TRBJ2-7	TRBD1
TGTGCCAGCAGGGTAGCGGGAGGGAGCACAGATACGCAGTATTTT	CASRVAGGSTDTQYF	TRBV28	NA	TRBJ2-3	TRBD2
TGTGCCAGTACCGGGACAGGGGACGGCTACACCTTC	CASTGTGDGYTF	TRBV19	NA	TRBJ1-2	TRBD1
TGTGCCAGCAGCCCCCCGCTAGCGGGAATGCCAAGCTCCTACAATGAGCAGTTCTTC	CASSPPLAGMPSSYNEQFF	TRBV7-9	once	TRBJ2-1	TRBD2
TGTGCTAGTGGTTCGTCCACCTACGAGCAGTACTTC	CASGSSTYEQYF	TRBV12-5	NA	TRBJ2-7	NA
TGTGCCAGCAGCCGCTTGACTAGCGGGAGGGCGGGTAATGAGCAGTTCTTC	CASSRLTSGRAGNEQFF	TRBV14	NA	TRBJ2-1	TRBD2
TGCGCCAGCCAACTAGCTCCTTCGAATGAGCAGTTCTTC	CASQLAPSNEQFF	TRBV10-2	NA	TRBJ2-1	NA
TGTGCCAGCAGCTTAGAGGGGGCCTACGAGCAGTACTTC	CASSLEGAYEQYF	TRBV7-9	NA	TRBJ2-7	NA
TGTGCCAGTAGTATGGGGGGTCGCAACGAGCAGTACTTC	CASSMGGRNEQYF	TRBV19	NA	TRBJ2-7	NA
TGTGCCAGCAGCTTTCCTGTCTGGGCACGTTTGAACACTGAAGCTTTCTTT	CASSFPVWARLNTEAFF	TRBV5-8	NA	TRBJ1-1	NA
TGTGCCAGCAGCTTGACGGTGCAAACAGGGGGTCAGGACTATGGCTACACCTTC	CASSLTVQTGGQDYGYTF	TRBV5-6	NA	TRBJ1-2	TRBD1
TGCGCCAGCAGCCAATCTGACAGGACGATCTCTGGAAACACCATATATTTT	CASSQSDRTISGNTIYF	TRBV4-1	NA	TRBJ1-3	NA
TGTGCCAGCAGTCTCCACAAAGCCGGGGAGCTGTTTTTT	CASSLHKAGELFF	TRBV27	NA	TRBJ2-2	NA
TGTGCCAGCAGCCCCCGGGAGGGGGTACAGGGCAATGAGCAGTTCTTC	CASSPREGVQGNEQFF	TRBV2	NA	TRBJ2-1	TRBD2
TGTGCCAGCAGCTCGACTAGCGGGGGGAGCACAGATACGCAGTATTTT	CASSSTSGGSTDTQYF	TRBV7-9	NA	TRBJ2-3	TRBD2
TGTGCCAGCAGTACCAAAACAGATACGCAGTATTTT	CASSTKTDTQYF	TRBV27	NA	TRBJ2-3	NA
TGTGCCAGCAGAACCACACAGGGTGGCTACACCTTC	CASRTTQGGYTF	TRBV7-9	NA	TRBJ1-2	NA
TGTGCCAGCAGCGTAGGTTCAGCACAAGAGACCCAGTACTTC	CASSVGSAQETQYF	TRBV9	NA	TRBJ2-5	NA
TGTGCCAGCGATCTCGGGGAGACCCAGTACTTC	CASDLGETQYF	TRBV6-1	NA	TRBJ2-5	NA
TGTGCCAGCAGCCCGCCCGGGACAGGGTGGAACAATGAGCAGTTCTTC	CASSPPGTGWNNEQFF	TRBV9	NA	TRBJ2-1	TRBD1
TGTGCCAGCACCTCGGAGGGATGGAACGAGCAGTACTTC	CASTSEGWNEQYF	TRBV27	NA	TRBJ2-7	NA
TGCAGCGTTTCAGGGGGCACTGAAGCTTTCTTT	CSVSGGTEAFF	TRBV29-1	NA	TRBJ1-1	TRBD1
TGCGCCAGCAGCCGTGACAGTCTGCCGGGGAGTGGCTACACCTTC	CASSRDSLPGSGYTF	TRBV5-1	NA	TRBJ1-2	NA
TGTGCCAGCAGTCTCAACTCGGGCTTTCGAGACAGGGACTGGTACGAGCAGTACTTC	CASSLNSGFRDRDWYEQYF	TRBV28	NA	TRBJ2-7	NA
TGTGCCAGCAGCACAGGGGGAACTGAAGCTTTCTTT	CASSTGGTEAFF	TRBV7-9	NA	TRBJ1-1	TRBD1
TGTGCCAGCAGCTCGGGACTAGCGGGAGCAGGGCAGGCAGATACGCAGTATTTT	CASSSGLAGAGQADTQYF	TRBV5-6	NA	TRBJ2-3	TRBD2
TGTGCCAGCTCACCACCGGGGGAGGGATACGAGCAGTACTTC	CASSPPGEGYEQYF	TRBV18	NA	TRBJ2-7	TRBD2
TGTGCCAGCAGTGCGGGACTAATATACGAGCAGTACTTC	CASSAGLIYEQYF	TRBV27	NA	TRBJ2-7	TRBD2
TGTGCCAGCAGCTTAGTGGGACTAGGTACGACCTACGAGCAGTACTTC	CASSLVGLGTTYEQYF	TRBV11-2	once	TRBJ2-7	TRBD2
TGTGCCAGCAGCGCAAGGTATGTTACAAGCATGAACACTGAAGCTTTCTTT	CASSARYVTSMNTEAFF	TRBV28	NA	TRBJ1-1	NA
TGTGCCAGCAGCCCTGAGGGTGGATTTAGGGAGCAGTACTTC	CASSPEGGFREQYF	TRBV7-6	NA	TRBJ2-7	NA
TGCAGCGTTGGGAGGGACACCGGCGGGTATGGCTACACCTTC	CSVGRDTGGYGYTF	TRBV29-1	NA	TRBJ1-2	NA
TGTGCCAGCAACGATGGGGGGACTGAAGCTTTCTTT	CASNDGGTEAFF	TRBV6-5	NA	TRBJ1-1	NA
TGTGCCAGCAGCGACTATAGCACAGATACGCAGTATTTT	CASSDYSTDTQYF	TRBV9	NA	TRBJ2-3	NA